These 22 T cell receptor beta chains share one sample of origin, sequenced in a study of blood T cell repertoires in COVID-19. Clones were sequenced by immunoSEQ multiplex PCR, and TCRdb holds only the in-frame ones, with some missing. The sample has some 190,000 clones, 84% seen once. The sample was peripheral blood. The origin of the receptors is a woman older than 75 with COVID-19, enrolled during active disease.

This rearrangement joins TRBV3-1 (or the pseudogene TRBV3-2) to TRBJ2-1; no clear D. The length of the CDR3 is 14 residues. Trimming removed 4 bases from V and 8 bases from J, with 15 bases in between. The germline gives CDR1 LGHDT, CDR2 YNNKEL (reference sequence). CDR3: CASSPPWSSHEQFF. CDR3 nucleotides: TGTGCCAGCAGCCCCCCCTGGAGCTCCCATGAGCAGTTCTTC.

This chain joins TRBV7-8 and TRBJ2-3; D is unclear. Germline lookup yields CDR1 SGHVS and CDR2 FQNEAQ. Trimming stripped 0 bases from V and 2 bases from J, with 18 bases between. The CDR3 has 18 amino acids. The CDR3 region is CASSLAHGTITNTDTQYF. Written as DNA, the CDR3 is TGTGCCAGCAGCTTAGCGCACGGAACCATAACTAACACAGATACGCAGTATTTT.

This chain links TRBV2 with TRBJ1-1, with no clear D. The CDR3 covers 14 residues. In germline, CDR1 is SNHLY, CDR2 FYNNEI. V gave up 7 bases and J gave up 0 bases, with 12 bases separating them. The DNA of the CDR3 is TGTGCCAGCACGAGGCAGATCATGAACACTGAAGCTTTCTTT. Protein: CASTRQIMNTEAFF.

This chain joins TRBV18 and TRBJ1-2; D is ambiguous. The CDR3 is 14 amino acids. Germline values: CDR1 KGHSH, CDR2 LQKENI. Trimming removed 3 bases from V and 8 bases from J, with 16 bases in between. The CDR3 here is CASSPEGIAGGYTF. The CDR3 DNA follows: TGTGCCAGCTCACCGGAGGGTATCGCGGGGGGCTACACCTTC.

This chain uses TRBV10-3 with TRBJ1-5; possibly TRBD1 for D (5 bases). This CDR3 has 14 residues. CDR1 and CDR2 (germline): ENHRY, SYGVKD. Deletions cut 6 bases from V and 6 bases from J, with 15 bases between. CDR3 coding DNA: TGTGCCATCAGAAACCCGGGGGGTGGTCAGCCCCAGCATTTT. It yields the protein CAIRNPGGGQPQHF.

This clone has ten or more counts. The gene calls are TRBV5-5 and TRBJ2-7, with 8 nucleotides matching TRBD1. CDR1 SGHKS and CDR2 YYEKEE come from the germline V gene (reference sequence). This CDR3 is 17 amino acids long. The junction had 8 bases not matched to a gene; V was cut back by 0 bases and J by 0 bases. The CDR3 DNA follows: TGTGCCAGCAGCTTGGGGCCGACAGGGGCTAGCTCCTACGAGCAGTACTTC. It codes for CASSLGPTGASSYEQYF.

The chain employs TRBV7-8 and TRBJ2-7; D unclear. Trimming cost V 5 bases and J 0 bases, with 5 bases left between them. CDR3 size: 12 residues. Germline CDR1 reads SGHVS; CDR2 reads FQNEAQ. CDR3 protein: CASSPSSYEQYF. In DNA form, the CDR3 reads TGTGCCAGCAGCCCGAGCTCCTACGAGCAGTACTTC.

The chain is built from TRBV3-1 (or the pseudogene TRBV3-2) and TRBJ2-7, with TRBD2 matching 10 bases. After removal of 3 bases from V and 2 bases from J, the junction contained 7 bases not matched to a gene. Germline V CDR1 and CDR2: LGHDT, YNNKEL (reference sequence). This CDR3 comprises 16 residues. The chain's CDR3 is CASSQSPSGSTYEQYF. The CDR3 DNA sequence: TGTGCCAGCAGCCAGTCTCCTAGCGGGAGCACCTACGAGCAGTACTTC.

The chain combines TRBV19 with TRBJ1-5; D is unclear. The germline CDR1 and CDR2 sequences are LNHDA and SQIVND (reference sequence). The V end lost 5 bases, the J end lost 4 bases, and 12 bases lay between the germline ends. This CDR3 is built from 14 residues. This CDR3 reads CASSAATSNQPQHF. In DNA, the CDR3 is TGTGCCAGTAGTGCGGCCACATCGAATCAGCCCCAGCATTTT.

A single count supports this clone. The chain combines TRBV6-5 with TRBJ1-1, with 9 bases fitting TRBD1. The CDR3 is made up of 15 amino acids. Germline V gives CDR1 MNHEY, CDR2 SVGAGI. J lost 5 bases, V lost 8 bases, and 12 bases had no gene match. The CDR3 loop reads CASRQAGTGMTEAFF. The DNA of the CDR3 is TGTGCCAGCCGACAAGCCGGGACAGGGATGACTGAAGCTTTCTTT.

The gene calls are TRBV5-6 and TRBJ2-3; no clear D gene. This CDR3 has 12 residues. Germline CDR1 is SGHDT and CDR2 is YYEEEE. Trimming removed 0 bases at V and 11 bases at J, with 10 bases between. CDR3 amino acids: CASSLGSIGQYF. In DNA form, the CDR3 reads TGTGCCAGCAGCTTGGGGAGTATTGGGCAGTATTTT. The whole variable domain, remainder taken from reference TRBV5-6 and TRBJ2-3, is DAGVTQSPTHLIKTRGQQVTLRCSPKSGHDTVSWYQQALGQGPQFIFQYYEEEERQRGNFPDRFSGHQFPNYSSELNVNALLLGDSALYLCASSLGSIGQYFGPGTRLTVL.

This chain uses TRBV2 with TRBJ1-3; maybe TRBD1 (5 bases). Germline values: CDR1 SNHLY, CDR2 FYNNEI. The CDR3 runs to 15 residues. Trimming took 5 bases from V and 0 from J, leaving 11 bases between them. In DNA form, the CDR3 reads TGTGCCAGCAGTTTGACAGCCATCTCTGGAAACACCATATATTTT. Its protein product is CASSLTAISGNTIYF. Drawing the rest from reference TRBV2 and TRBJ1-3, the complete variable domain is EPEVTQTPSHQVTQMGQEVILRCVPISNHLYFYWYRQILGQKVEFLVSFYNNEISEKSEIFDDQFSVERPDGSNFTLKIRSTKLEDSAMYFCASSLTAISGNTIYFGEGSWLTVV.

V usage is TRBV3-1 (or the pseudogene TRBV3-2) and J usage is TRBJ2-7; D is unresolved. Between the trimmed V and J ends, which lost 3 bases and 6 bases, there was a span of 15 bases. The CDR3 runs to 14 residues. Germline CDR1 is LGHDT and CDR2 is YNNKEL (reference sequence). The CDR3 region is CASSQPGPGGEQYF. In nucleotides, the CDR3 is TGTGCCAGCAGCCAGCCTGGCCCCGGCGGCGAGCAGTACTTC.

This chain links TRBV5-4 with TRBJ1-3; 7 bases are shared with TRBD1. The ends lost 2 bases at V and 0 bases at J; junction bases unmatched: 14. This CDR3 has 19 amino acids. Germline V gene lookup returns CDR1 SGHNT and CDR2 YYREEE (reference sequence). CDR3 nucleotide sequence: TGTGCCAGCAGCTTACGACAGGGCCTCTCCCCCCTCTCTGGAAACACCATATATTTT. The encoded protein is CASSLRQGLSPLSGNTIYF.

J is TRBJ2-7 and V is TRBV5-4; 12 bases are shared with TRBD2. Germline lookup yields CDR1 SGHNT and CDR2 YYREEE (reference sequence). Germline trimming cut 5 bases from V and 6 bases from J; bases unmatched to any gene: 15. The CDR3 runs to 17 residues. CDR3 amino acids: CASSSSSLAGGRSEQYF. The CDR3 coding sequence is TGTGCCAGCAGTTCCAGTTCCCTAGCGGGAGGGCGGTCCGAGCAGTACTTC.

The chain joins TRBV3-1 (or the pseudogene TRBV3-2) to TRBJ1-5, with D possibly matching TRBD1 (5 bases). The CDR3 has 15 residues. V was cut by 3 bases and J by 2 bases, with 11 bases left in between. Germline CDR1 is LGHDT and CDR2 is YNNKEL (reference sequence). Here the CDR3 reads CASSQGWGGNQPQHF. CDR3 in DNA: TGTGCCAGCAGCCAGGGATGGGGGGGCAATCAGCCCCAGCATTTT.

This chain connects TRBV18 to TRBJ2-1, with D unresolved. Germline V CDR1 and CDR2: KGHSH, LQKENI. This CDR3 has 13 residues. The V end was cut by 3 bases, the J end by 8 bases, with 11 bases between. CDR3 sequence reads: CASSPYDLDEQFF. The CDR3 region has the DNA TGTGCCAGCTCACCCTACGACTTAGATGAGCAGTTCTTC.

V usage is TRBV7-8 and J usage is TRBJ2-7, with a weak D call TRBD2 (6 bases). The CDR3 is 15 residues long. The V gene lost 1 base and the J gene lost 4 bases, with 14 bases spanning the gap. Looked up from germline, CDR1 is SGHVS and CDR2 is FQNEAQ. Written as DNA, the CDR3 is TGTGCCAGCAGCTTAGTTGGAGGGGTAAGATACGAGCAGTACTTC. Amino acids: CASSLVGGVRYEQYF. Combining the CDR3 with reference TRBV7-8 and TRBJ2-7 gives the whole variable domain GAGVSQSPRYKVAKRGQDVALRCDPISGHVSLFWYQQALGQGPEFLTYFQNEAQLDKSGLPSDRFFAERPEGSVSTLKIQRTQQEDSAVYLCASSLVGGVRYEQYFGPGTRLTVT.

In DNA form, the CDR3 reads TGTGCCAGCAGCACGGACTTCAATGAGCAGTTCTTC. As protein: CASSTDFNEQFF. J is TRBJ2-1 and V is TRBV7-9, with a possible D match to TRBD2 (5 bases). This CDR3 is 12 amino acids long. Trimming stripped 5 bases from V and 6 bases from J, with 8 bases between. In germline, CDR1 is SEHNR, CDR2 FQNEAQ (reference sequence).

This clone was recorded many times. V is TRBV5-5 and J is TRBJ1-5; D gene uncertain. The CDR3 runs to 13 residues. In germline, CDR1 is SGHKS, CDR2 YYEKEE (reference sequence). V was trimmed by 3 bases and J by 2 bases, leaving 6 bases between them. The CDR3 region is CASSYSGNQPQHF. The CDR3 nucleotides are TGTGCCAGCAGCTACTCTGGCAATCAGCCCCAGCATTTT.

The chain employs TRBV27 and TRBJ2-7, with TRBD2 matching over 12 bases. Unmatched junction bases numbered 10, after V lost 5 bases and J lost 5 bases. Germline CDR1 reads MNHEY; CDR2 reads SMNVEV (reference sequence). This CDR3 is built from 16 residues. The CDR3 loop reads CASSPGLAGSSDEQYF. CDR3 sequence (DNA): TGTGCCAGCAGTCCAGGACTAGCGGGGAGTAGCGACGAGCAGTACTTC.

This sequence joins TRBV7-8 and TRBJ2-3; 11 bases match TRBD2. Per germline, CDR1 SGHVS and CDR2 FQNEAQ. The ends lost 1 base at V and 0 bases at J; junction bases unmatched: 6. This CDR3 comprises 18 residues. The CDR3 coding sequence is TGTGCCAGCAGCTTAGAACTAGCGGGAGTTGGGAGCACAGATACGCAGTATTTT. This translates into CASSLELAGVGSTDTQYF.